These 10 T cell receptor beta chains originate from one sample sequenced in a study of blood T cell repertoires in COVID-19. Libraries were prepared by immunoSEQ multiplex PCR; TCRdb keeps only in-frame clonotypes and omits some of them. The sample holds approximately 99,000 clones, 70% to 90% seen once. The sample taken for sequencing was peripheral blood. These receptors were obtained from a human donor in a cohort sampled during active COVID-19.

This sequence joins TRBV10-3 and TRBJ1-5; perhaps TRBD1 as D (6 bases). The V and J ends lost 2 bases and 7 bases respectively, with 12 bases between them. The CDR3 runs 14 residues. Germline V CDR1 and CDR2: ENHRY, SYGVKD. This CDR3 is CAISEPGGAQPQHF. CDR3 sequence (DNA): TGTGCCATCAGTGAGCCCGGGGGGGCCCAGCCCCAGCATTTT.

This chain connects TRBV28 to TRBJ2-1; TRBD2 matches 13 bases. The germline V gene has CDR1 MDHEN and CDR2 SYDVKM. With 5 bases clipped from V and 0 bases from J, the junction kept 16 bases outside the gene matches. The CDR3 length is 21 residues. In nucleotides, the CDR3 is TGTGCCAGCAGTCCGGGCCCGCGACGGACTAGCGGGAGAGACTCCTACAATGAGCAGTTCTTC. Translating gives CASSPGPRRTSGRDSYNEQFF. The full variable domain, rest sourced from reference TRBV28 and TRBJ2-1, is DVKVTQSSRYLVKRTGEKVFLECVQDMDHENMFWYRQDPGLGLRLIYFSYDVKMKEKGDIPEGYSVSREKKERFSLILESASTNQTSMYLCASSPGPRRTSGRDSYNEQFFGPGTRLTVL.

The chain employs TRBV7-3 and TRBJ1-2; D perhaps matches TRBD1 (6 bases). The CDR3 totals 14 residues. CDR1 is SGHTA, CDR2 FQGTGA, per germline. The V end lost 6 bases, the J end lost 8 bases, and 19 bases lay between the germline ends. The DNA for the CDR3 is TGTGCCAGCAGTCGACAAGGGGGTATGGGCGGCTACACCTTC. Its translation: CASSRQGGMGGYTF.

The V and J genes are TRBV5-1 and TRBJ2-3; weak D call: TRBD1 (6 bases). The CDR3 extends over 15 amino acids. V was trimmed by 1 base and J by 0 bases, leaving 9 bases between them. Germline V CDR1 and CDR2: SGHRS, YFSETQ. CDR3 in amino acids: CASSLSGASTDTQYF. CDR3 DNA: TGCGCCAGCAGCTTGTCAGGGGCTAGCACAGATACGCAGTATTTT.

The chain links TRBV27 to TRBJ2-3, with 8 positions matching TRBD2. The CDR3 has 16 residues. Per the germline V gene, CDR1 is MNHEY and CDR2 is SMNVEV (reference sequence). V shed 7 bases and J 4 bases; nucleotides not matched to a gene: 13. The CDR3 coding sequence is TGTGCCAGCATGTGGCAAGCGGGGGCGCGAGCAGATACGCAGTATTTT. Encoded protein: CASMWQAGARADTQYF.

The gene calls are TRBV28 and TRBJ2-3, with 11 bases matching TRBD1. V dropped 2 bases and J dropped 2; count of bases not matched to a gene: 0. Germline-derived CDR1 and CDR2 are MDHEN and SYDVKM. This CDR3 contains 15 residues. In DNA form, the CDR3 reads TGTGCCAGCAGTTTAGGACAGGGGGCCACAGATACGCAGTATTTT. Translating gives CASSLGQGATDTQYF.

The V and J genes are TRBV7-2 and TRBJ2-4, with D perhaps matching TRBD1 (6 bases). V lost 5 bases to trimming and J lost 10 bases, with 12 bases between them. The germline gives CDR1 SGHTA, CDR2 FQGNSA. This CDR3 has 12 amino acids. The CDR3 reads CASSPLTGIQYF. Written as DNA, the CDR3 is TGTGCCAGCAGCCCTTTGACAGGAATTCAGTACTTC.

The V gene is TRBV7-3, the J gene TRBJ1-5; D not certain. CDR3 length: 13 residues. CDR1 is SGHTA, CDR2 FQGTGA, per germline. Deletions cut 3 bases from V and 8 bases from J, with 11 bases between. The CDR3 DNA is TGTGCCAGCAGCTTGGGGATGGGAGAGCCCCAGCATTTT. It is translated as CASSLGMGEPQHF.

This clone has only one observation. The chain is built from TRBV19 and TRBJ2-2; D is perhaps TRBD1 (6 bases). Germline V lookup: CDR1 LNHDA, CDR2 SQIVND (reference sequence). The CDR3 runs to 17 residues. Trimming left V 7 bases short and J 3 bases short, with 21 bases between. CDR3 DNA: TGTGCCAGTATTCTAAGCCCGGGACAAGTCGACACCGGGGAGCTGTTTTTT. It encodes CASILSPGQVDTGELFF.

The chain combines TRBV27 with TRBJ2-5, with a weak D call TRBD1 (5 bases). The CDR3 consists of 15 residues. Germline V gene data show CDR1 as MNHEY and CDR2 as SMNVEV (reference sequence). Trimming stripped 2 bases from V and 1 base from J, with 11 bases between. The CDR3 reads CASSLIRGSQETQYF. In nucleotides, the CDR3 is TGTGCCAGCAGTTTAATTAGGGGCAGCCAAGAGACCCAGTACTTC.